The 27 T cell receptor beta chains presented below share a single source sample, sequenced in a study of control samples from healthy donors and cancer patients. Clones were sequenced by immunoSEQ multiplex PCR, and TCRdb holds only the in-frame ones, with some missing. This sample carries tens of thousands of clones, approximately 93% of them seen once, and the ten largest clones take about 1.3%. Sequenced material: PBMCs. The origin of the receptors is a woman between 40 and 55 years old with lung cancer.

The sample holds a few counts of this clone. J is TRBJ2-1 and V is TRBV10-1; weak D call: TRBD2 (7 bases). Germline CDR1 reads WNHNN; CDR2 reads SYGVQD (reference sequence). Trimming took 5 bases from V and 15 from J, leaving 14 bases between them. The CDR3 extends over 11 amino acids. The DNA for the CDR3 is TGCGCCAGCAGTCAAGGGGGGGGCTCGTTCTTC. Its translation: CASSQGGGSFF.

The chain employs TRBV2 and TRBJ2-7; 7 bases line up with TRBD2. Germline CDR1 SNHLY, CDR2 FYNNEI. CDR3 length: 13 residues. V was pared by 7 bases and J by 4 bases, with 7 bases of the junction left unmatched. The CDR3 DNA follows: TGTGCCAGCAAGCGGGACGGACTATACGAGCAGTACTTC. This gives the protein CASKRDGLYEQYF.

V usage is TRBV7-2 and J usage is TRBJ1-2, with D perhaps matching TRBD1 (5 bases). Trimming stripped 4 bases from V and 1 base from J, with 10 bases between. This CDR3 region has 14 residues. Germline CDR1 SGHTA, CDR2 FQGNSA. The CDR3 sequence is CASSWMQGNYGYTF. The CDR3 bases are TGTGCCAGCAGCTGGATGCAGGGTAACTATGGCTACACCTTC.

The rearrangement uses TRBV12-3 or TRBV12-4 and TRBJ1-1; D call uncertain. The ends were cut back, 7 bases at V and 1 base at J, with 7 bases in the middle. The length of the CDR3 is 12 residues. The CDR3 region has the DNA TGTGCCAGCATTCTTACGAACACTGAAGCTTTCTTT. Amino acid sequence: CASILTNTEAFF.

This clone has just one count. The J gene is TRBJ1-3, the V gene TRBV3-1 (or the pseudogene TRBV3-2); 9 bases fit TRBD1. In germline, CDR1 is LGHDT, CDR2 YNNKEL (reference sequence). The V segment lost 0 bases and the J segment 3 bases; nucleotides outside the gene matches: 12. The CDR3 spans 19 residues. The CDR3 DNA reads TGTGCCAGCAGCCAAGACTGGACAGGGGTCCTTAAGGATGGAAACACCATATATTTT. It codes for CASSQDWTGVLKDGNTIYF.

The CDR3 coding sequence is TGTGCCATCAGTGAGAAGAGCAGCTCCTACAATGAGCAGTTCTTC. As protein: CAISEKSSSYNEQFF. The chain links TRBV10-3 to TRBJ2-1; D not resolved. The V gene lost 2 bases and the J gene lost 0 bases, with 8 bases spanning the gap. The CDR3 covers 15 residues. Germline CDR1 reads ENHRY; CDR2 reads SYGVKD.

Only a few counts were recorded for this clone. The rearrangement uses TRBV7-2 and TRBJ1-5; no clear D. The V gene lost 1 base and the J gene lost 3 bases, with 10 bases spanning the gap. CDR1 SGHTA and CDR2 FQGNSA come from the germline V gene. The CDR3 is 15 amino acids. The CDR3 DNA reads as TGTGCCAGCAGCTTAGACGCAGTCATCAATCAGCCCCAGCATTTT. This gives the protein CASSLDAVINQPQHF.

This chain connects TRBV2 to TRBJ1-5, with a possible D match to TRBD1 (6 bases). Trimming shortened V by 3 bases and J by 1 base, and 13 bases separated the two germline ends. Germline assignment: CDR1 SNHLY and CDR2 FYNNEI. The CDR3 spans 16 residues. CDR3 in amino acids: CASSDRGARSNQPQHF. Here the CDR3 DNA reads TGTGCCAGCAGTGATCGGGGGGCGCGGAGCAATCAGCCCCAGCATTTT.

V and J are TRBV11-2 and TRBJ1-6, with TRBD1 as a possible D gene (5 bases). In germline, CDR1 is SGHAT, CDR2 FQNNGV. The ends were cut back, 3 bases at V and 7 bases at J, with 13 bases in the middle. This CDR3 is built from 15 residues. The CDR3 sequence: CASSFGSGTNSPLHF. The CDR3 DNA reads TGTGCCAGCAGCTTCGGTTCAGGGACGAATTCACCCCTCCACTTT. The whole variable domain, remainder taken from reference TRBV11-2 and TRBJ1-6, is EAGVAQSPRYKIIEKRQSVAFWCNPISGHATLYWYQQILGQGPKLLIQFQNNGVVDDSQLPKDRFSAERLKGVDSTLKIQPAKLEDSAVYLCASSFGSGTNSPLHFGNGTRLTVT.

The chain is built from TRBV3-1 (or the pseudogene TRBV3-2) and TRBJ1-2; D is unresolved. With 4 bases removed from V and 3 bases from J, the gap between germline ends came to 12 bases. The CDR3 is made up of 14 amino acids. CDR1 and CDR2 (germline): LGHDT, YNNKEL (reference sequence). The CDR3 sequence is CASSRDEGYYGYTF. The CDR3 nucleotides read TGTGCCAGCAGCCGGGATGAGGGTTACTATGGCTACACCTTC.

In nucleotides, the CDR3 is TGTGCCAGCAGTTGGGTCCGCGGGGGGAGCCCCTACAATGAGCAGTTCTTC. Encoded protein: CASSWVRGGSPYNEQFF. The chain is built from TRBV2 and TRBJ2-1; 8 nucleotides match TRBD2. This CDR3 region has 17 residues. The J segment lost 2 bases and the V segment lost 5 bases, leaving 11 bases of the junction unmatched. Germline values: CDR1 SNHLY, CDR2 FYNNEI.

The chain joins TRBV6-1 to TRBJ1-1; 9 nucleotides match TRBD1. Germline V CDR1 and CDR2: MNHNS, SASEGT. The CDR3 runs 17 residues. V lost 2 bases and J lost 3; bases outside the gene matches: 10. The CDR3 DNA is TGTGCCAGCAGTGAACACCCCACAGGGGGCTGGGACACTGAAGCTTTCTTT. It codes for CASSEHPTGGWDTEAFF.

The V call is TRBV9, the J call TRBJ2-1; D is possibly TRBD2 (6 bases). From germline, CDR1 is SGDLS and CDR2 YYNGEE. This CDR3 comprises 15 residues. Trimming removed 4 bases at V and 6 bases at J, with 17 bases between. CDR3 sequence reads: CASSPSGGAVNEQFF. The CDR3 bases are TGTGCCAGCAGCCCTTCGGGCGGGGCGGTCAATGAGCAGTTCTTC.

The chain joins TRBV29-1 to TRBJ2-4; 13 nucleotides align to TRBD2. The V and J ends lost 6 bases and 7 bases, in that order; junction bases with no gene match: 6. This CDR3 has 14 amino acids. The germline CDR1 and CDR2 sequences are SQVTM and ANQGSEA. The CDR3 DNA sequence: TGCAGCGTAGGACTAGCGGGGGCAGGGAACATTCAGTACTTC. Translated: CSVGLAGAGNIQYF.

The chain carries TRBV5-4 and TRBJ2-1; possible D gene TRBD2, 5 bases. The V and J ends lost 0 bases and 8 bases respectively, with 12 bases between them. The CDR3 spans 14 residues. Germline-derived CDR1 and CDR2 are SGHNT and YYREEE (reference sequence). The CDR3 DNA reads as TGTGCCAGCAGCTTGGGGTCCGGGGTGGATGAGCAGTTCTTC. It is translated as CASSLGSGVDEQFF.

There are a few counts of this clone. This rearrangement joins TRBV5-1 to TRBJ1-3; D unresolved. Germline V lookup: CDR1 SGHRS, CDR2 YFSETQ. The V and J ends lost 0 bases and 0 bases respectively, with 4 bases between them. This CDR3 is built from 14 residues. The CDR3 DNA reads TGCGCCAGCAGCTTGGGGAGCTCTGGAAACACCATATATTTT. Encoded protein: CASSLGSSGNTIYF.

With regard to this clone: This sample also contains other DNA sequences that code for the same CDR3. V usage is TRBV4-1 and J usage is TRBJ1-1; D gene uncertain. This CDR3 is 14 amino acids long. Deletions cut 3 bases from V and 0 bases from J, with 8 bases between. Germline V gene sequence: CDR1 MGHRA, CDR2 YSYEKL. The CDR3 sequence is CASSQIRVNTEAFF. The DNA for the CDR3 is TGCGCCAGCAGCCAGATTCGGGTGAACACTGAAGCTTTCTTT.

The V gene is TRBV5-1, the J gene TRBJ1-2; D remains ambiguous. Germline V gene sequence: CDR1 SGHRS, CDR2 YFSETQ. The CDR3 is made up of 14 amino acids. Trimming removed 0 bases at V and 4 bases at J, with 10 bases between. The CDR3 DNA is TGCGCCAGCAGCTTGGACACCTCGGGCTATGGCTACACCTTC. This gives the protein CASSLDTSGYGYTF.

This clone was recorded once. The CDR3 bases are TGTGCCAGCAGCCCCTCTCTGGCTGAAGCTTTCTTT. Protein: CASSPSLAEAFF. The chain is built from TRBV11-3 and TRBJ1-1, with D uncertain. V shed 5 bases and J shed 6 bases, with 10 bases lying between them. Germline values: CDR1 SGHNT, CDR2 YENEEA. This CDR3 contains 12 residues. Full variable domain (rest looked up from reference TRBV11-3 and TRBJ1-1): EAGVVQSPRYKIIEKKQPVAFWCNPISGHNTLYWYLQNLGQGPELLIRYENEEAVDDSQLPKDRFSAERLKGVDSTLKIQPAELGDSAVYLCASSPSLAEAFFGQGTRLTVV.

This CDR3 is CASIRDLGGETQYF. CDR3 in DNA: TGTGCCTCCATTCGGGACCTGGGGGGGGAGACCCAGTACTTC. The chain is built from TRBV2 and TRBJ2-5, with 7 bases aligning to TRBD2. The germline CDR1 and CDR2 sequences are SNHLY and FYNNEI. CDR3 size: 14 residues. Unmatched junction bases numbered 14, after V lost 11 bases and J lost 5 bases.

V gene TRBV3-1 (or the pseudogene TRBV3-2) combines with J gene TRBJ2-3, with 9 bases lining up with TRBD1. This CDR3 is 15 amino acids long. V was pared by 4 bases and J by 3 bases, with 5 bases of the junction left unmatched. Germline lookup yields CDR1 LGHDT and CDR2 YNNKEL (reference sequence). The CDR3: CASSPRDRATDTQYF. The CDR3, as DNA: TGTGCCAGCAGCCCCCGGGACAGGGCGACAGATACGCAGTATTTT.

This clone has only one observation. V gene TRBV10-1 combines with J gene TRBJ1-1, with D uncertain. Germline CDR1 is WNHNN and CDR2 is SYGVQD (reference sequence). The CDR3 contains 13 residues. With 7 bases removed from V and 1 base from J, the gap between germline ends came to 10 bases. CDR3 sequence (DNA): TGCGCCAGCACCCGGGATCAGAACACTGAAGCTTTCTTT. It is translated as CASTRDQNTEAFF.

This chain joins TRBV6-6 and TRBJ2-7; D not certain. The CDR3 spans 13 residues. CDR1 and CDR2 (germline): MNHNY, SVGAGI (reference sequence). V lost 9 bases and J 3 bases, leaving 15 bases between the germline ends. The CDR3 protein is CASSLTPNYEQYF. The CDR3 nucleotides are TGTGCCAGTAGTCTGACCCCAAACTACGAGCAGTACTTC.

The chain combines TRBV19 with TRBJ1-1, with 10 bases fitting TRBD1. After removal of 5 bases from V and 4 bases from J, the junction contained 4 bases not matched to a gene. The V gene's germline CDR1 is LNHDA and CDR2 SQIVND (reference sequence). This CDR3 contains 14 residues. The chain's CDR3 is CASSFRDRGTEAFF. CDR3 in DNA: TGTGCCAGTAGTTTCCGGGACAGGGGCACTGAAGCTTTCTTT.

The gene calls are TRBV6-5 and TRBJ1-1; no reliable D call. Germline V gene lookup returns CDR1 MNHEY and CDR2 SVGAGI. This CDR3 is built from 11 residues. The V end was cut by 8 bases, the J end by 7 bases, with 11 bases between. The CDR3 protein is CASLQRFEAFF. In DNA form, the CDR3 reads TGTGCCAGCCTTCAGAGGTTTGAAGCTTTCTTT.

V usage is TRBV19 and J usage is TRBJ2-5; D possibly corresponds to TRBD2 (7 bases). From germline, CDR1 is LNHDA and CDR2 SQIVND (reference sequence). The V end lost 9 bases, the J end lost 5 bases, and 19 bases lay between the germline ends. The CDR3 consists of 14 residues. The CDR3 loop reads CASARRGADETQYF. CDR3 DNA sequence: TGTGCCAGCGCCCGCCGGGGGGCCGATGAGACCCAGTACTTC.

The chain carries TRBV15 and TRBJ2-7, with D possibly TRBD1 on 6 matching bases. V was pared by 6 bases and J by 4 bases, with 13 bases between. Germline CDR1 reads LNHNV; CDR2 reads YYDKDF (reference sequence). The CDR3 runs to 13 residues. The CDR3 DNA is TGTGCCACCAGTCAGGGGCAATCATACGAGCAGTACTTC. Its protein product is CATSQGQSYEQYF.